This TCR beta chain appears in the sequencing data of a study of T cell repertoires in cytomegalovirus infection. Across the whole study: Based on public TCR beta signatures, there were indications of CMV infection and of a matching HLA type. Notes on the study in general: Cumulative frequency of public TCR beta families picked out carriers of CMV plus the relevant HLA.

Trimming removed 3 bases from V and 8 bases from J, with 12 bases in between. The CDR3 runs to 13 residues. This clonotype was picked up a small number of times. Antigen specificity is unknown. TCRdb analysed the reads with MiXCR anew, one entry per CDR3 protein. The data hold about 260,000 distinct CDR3 sequences, with around 8.7% observed a single time. This clonotype was sampled from a human donor in good health (CMV status not recorded). Some clones in this sample may be carry-over from other donors' samples. What was sequenced was PBMCs. The chain combines TRBV12-3 or TRBV12-4 with TRBJ2-3, with a tentative D call TRBD2 (5 bases). The CDR3 protein is CASSLAEEVTQYF. The CDR3, as DNA: TGTGCCAGCAGTTTGGCGGAGGAGGTTACGCAGTATTTT.